This is a list of T cell receptor beta chains from one sample in a study of blood T cell repertoires in COVID-19. Using immunoSEQ multiplex PCR, the repertoire was profiled, and TCRdb retains in-frame clones only, with some absent. The sample comprises about 410,000 clones, over 85% of which are singletons, and 1.5% to 2% rests with the top ten. The sample consisted of PBMCs or T cells enriched from blood (not recorded which). The receptors stem from a woman in her twenties or thirties who had recovered from COVID-19. The CDR3 runs from the conserved cysteine through the conserved F or W. The D gene is left open where the match is weak. Some rows mark clone size as missing; the rest say once, few, many or name a class of expanded clone.

>-|TRBJ1-5|15|TRBV27|few
CASSQQGYSNQPQHF
TGTGCCAGCAGTCAACAGGGCTATAGCAATCAGCCCCAGCATTTT
>-|TRBJ2-5|14|TRBV9|-
CASSLVGSGETQYF
TGTGCCAGCAGCCTCGTAGGTTCGGGGGAGACCCAGTACTTC
>TRBD1|TRBJ1-2|17|TRBV9|few
CASSVGGGTVKTYGYTF
TGTGCCAGCAGCGTAGGAGGGGGGACAGTCAAAACGTATGGCTACACCTTC
>TRBD1|TRBJ2-7|15|TRBV6-6|-
CASSYSRQGAEEQYF
TGTGCCAGCAGTTACTCGAGACAGGGGGCCGAAGAGCAGTACTTC
>TRBD2|TRBJ2-2|18|TRBV2|-
CASQTSGGAFHPTGELFF
TGTGCCAGCCAGACTAGCGGGGGGGCTTTCCATCCGACCGGGGAGCTGTTTTTT
>-|TRBJ1-1|14|TRBV6-5|-
CASIPNRVNTEAFF
TGTGCCAGCATTCCAAACCGGGTTAACACTGAAGCTTTCTTT
>TRBD2|TRBJ2-5|16|TRBV9|-
CASSVGVSGSRETQYF
TGTGCCAGCAGCGTAGGGGTTAGCGGGAGTCGAGAGACCCAGTACTTC
>-|TRBJ2-5|13|TRBV10-2|-
CASRSTARETQYF
TGCGCCAGCAGATCGACAGCTCGGGAGACCCAGTACTTC
>-|TRBJ2-5|15|TRBV20-1|-
CSASPQGHRQETQYF
TGCAGTGCTAGTCCTCAGGGCCATCGCCAAGAGACCCAGTACTTC
>TRBD1|TRBJ1-4|19|TRBV4-1|-
CASSQYGQGVKATNEKLFF
TGCGCCAGCAGCCAATACGGACAGGGCGTTAAGGCAACTAATGAAAAACTGTTTTTT
>-|TRBJ1-3|15|TRBV5-1|-
CASSLSGGSGNTIYF
TGCGCCAGCAGCTTGTCGGGGGGCAGTGGAAACACCATATATTTT
>-|TRBJ1-3|13|TRBV11-3|-
CASSLSQGNTIYF
TGTGCCAGCAGCTTATCCCAAGGAAACACCATATATTTT
>TRBD1|TRBJ1-4|17|TRBV28|-
CASSYLTLDRGRKKLFF
TGTGCCAGCAGTTATCTGACCTTGGACAGGGGGCGGAAAAAACTGTTTTTT
>TRBD1|TRBJ2-3|15|TRBV11-2|-
CASSFGTALTDTQYF
TGTGCCAGCAGCTTCGGGACAGCCCTCACAGATACGCAGTATTTT
>TRBD1|TRBJ1-2|14|TRBV24-1|-
CATSEGQGVRGYTF
TGTGCCACCAGTGAGGGACAGGGGGTGCGTGGCTACACCTTC
>TRBD1|TRBJ2-5|13|TRBV14|-
CATGTGGRETQYF
TGTGCCACCGGGACAGGGGGACGAGAGACCCAGTACTTC
>-|TRBJ1-1|13|TRBV5-1|-
CASSLSMNTEAFF
TGCGCCAGCAGCTTATCTATGAACACTGAAGCTTTCTTT
>-|TRBJ1-6|13|TRBV7-3|-
CASSLDNNSPLHF
TGTGCCAGCAGCTTAGACAATAATTCACCCCTCCACTTT
>TRBD1|TRBJ1-1|16|TRBV5-1|-
CASSLKGQGGNTEAFF
TGCGCCAGCAGCTTGAAGGGACAGGGCGGGAACACTGAAGCTTTCTTT
>-|TRBJ1-2|13|TRBV6-5|-
CASRMTQGYGYTF
TGTGCCAGCAGGATGACACAGGGTTATGGCTACACCTTC
>-|TRBJ1-5|13|TRBV19|-
CANDYETAQPQHF
TGTGCCAATGACTACGAAACGGCTCAGCCCCAGCATTTT
>-|TRBJ1-1|15|TRBV4-3|-
CASSQVGRARTEAFF
TGCGCCAGCAGCCAAGTGGGGAGGGCGCGCACTGAAGCTTTCTTT
>-|TRBJ2-1|13|TRBV19|once
CASSSTIFHEQFF
TGTGCCAGTAGTTCAACTATCTTCCATGAGCAGTTCTTC
>TRBD2|TRBJ2-3|16|TRBV7-2|-
CASSLVAGSRTDTQYF
TGTGCCAGCAGCTTAGTAGCGGGGAGTAGAACAGATACGCAGTATTTT
>-|TRBJ1-1|14|TRBV11-2|-
CASSQTQGSGRAFF
TGTGCCAGCAGCCAAACCCAGGGTTCGGGGAGGGCTTTCTTT
>-|TRBJ1-1|11|TRBV5-1|-
CASSLASLLFF
TGCGCCAGCAGCTTAGCATCCCTCCTCTTCTTT
>-|TRBJ1-2|11|TRBV30|-
CAAGRGYGYTF
TGTGCGGCGGGGAGGGGCTATGGCTACACCTTC
>-|TRBJ2-7|14|TRBV5-1|-
CASSLEAKSGEQYF
TGCGCCAGCAGCTTGGAGGCCAAATCGGGAGAGCAGTACTTC
>TRBD1|TRBJ1-2|12|TRBV19|-
CASSDRVYGYTF
TGTGCCAGTAGCGACAGGGTCTATGGCTACACCTTC
>-|TRBJ1-4|13|TRBV10-3|-
CAISDSGEGKLFF
TGTGCCATCAGTGATTCCGGGGAGGGAAAACTGTTTTTT
>-|TRBJ2-5|18|TRBV9|-
CASSVEPSALGHQETQYF
TGTGCCAGCAGCGTCGAACCATCGGCCTTGGGACATCAAGAGACCCAGTACTTC